A selection of T cell receptor beta chains follows, all from one sample in a study of blood T cell repertoires in COVID-19. Libraries were prepared by immunoSEQ multiplex PCR; TCRdb keeps only in-frame clonotypes and omits some of them. The sample has about 400,000 clones; approximately 90% are singletons. Material: PBMCs or T cells enriched from blood (not recorded which). These receptors were taken from a woman aged 18-29 years with acute COVID-19. The CDR3 runs from the conserved cysteine through the conserved F or W. Fields, in order: D gene, J gene, clone size, V gene, CDR3 protein, CDR3 DNA. D genes are given only for firm matches. Rows give clone size only sometimes, using once, few, many, or a class for an expanded clone.

TRBD1,TRBJ2-3,NA,TRBV7-3,CASSLTGEYTDTQYF,TGTGCCAGCAGCCTGACAGGGGAGTACACAGATACGCAGTATTTT
TRBD2,TRBJ2-7,few,TRBV5-6,CASSLIAGGPYEQYF,TGTGCCAGCAGCTTGATAGCGGGGGGCCCCTACGAGCAGTACTTC
TRBD1,TRBJ1-1,NA,TRBV9,CASSVGDRVTEAFF,TGTGCCAGCAGCGTAGGGGACAGGGTGACTGAAGCTTTCTTT
NA,TRBJ1-4,NA,TRBV18,CASSPQGGDEKLFF,TGTGCCAGCTCACCACAGGGAGGGGATGAAAAACTGTTTTTT
TRBD1,TRBJ1-6,NA,TRBV7-9,CASSPGTANSPLHF,TGTGCCAGCAGCCCCGGGACAGCTAATTCACCCCTCCACTTT
NA,TRBJ2-1,NA,TRBV14,CASSQVPMRNNEQFF,TGTGCCAGCAGCCAAGTGCCCATGAGGAACAATGAGCAGTTCTTC
NA,TRBJ1-4,NA,TRBV5-1,CASSPGAQVDNEKLFF,TGCGCCAGCAGTCCAGGGGCCCAAGTCGATAATGAAAAACTGTTTTTT
TRBD1,TRBJ1-2,NA,TRBV2,CASRDRGPLGYTF,TGTGCCAGCAGAGACAGGGGCCCACTTGGCTACACCTTC
TRBD1,TRBJ1-2,NA,TRBV7-3,CASSLIQGDYGYTF,TGTGCCAGCAGCTTAATTCAGGGGGACTATGGCTACACCTTC
NA,TRBJ1-3,NA,TRBV19,CASSINSGLSGNTIYF,TGTGCCAGTAGTATTAACAGTGGCCTCTCTGGAAACACCATATATTTT
TRBD2,TRBJ2-1,NA,TRBV5-1,CASSLAPAGESSYNEQFF,TGCGCCAGCAGCTTGGCCCCGGCGGGGGAGAGCTCCTACAATGAGCAGTTCTTC
NA,TRBJ1-5,NA,TRBV7-6,CASSLVSGEYSNQPQHF,TGTGCCAGCAGCTTAGTATCCGGAGAGTATAGCAATCAGCCCCAGCATTTT
TRBD2,TRBJ2-1,NA,TRBV5-1,CASSEGLAGLNEQFF,TGCGCCAGCAGCGAGGGACTAGCGGGCCTAAATGAGCAGTTCTTC
TRBD1,TRBJ2-1,NA,TRBV5-1,CASSLADRGGGEQFF,TGCGCCAGCAGCTTGGCGGACAGGGGAGGAGGTGAGCAGTTCTTC
NA,TRBJ1-1,NA,TRBV2,CAATGGDHGNTEAFF,TGTGCCGCTACGGGCGGGGACCATGGGAACACTGAAGCTTTCTTT
NA,TRBJ1-6,many,TRBV2,CASSDSSYSPLHF,TGTGCCAGCAGTGATAGTAGTTATTCACCCCTCCACTTT
NA,TRBJ1-2,few,TRBV11-3,CASSLLRTRKYYGYTF,TGTGCCAGCAGCCTGTTAAGGACTCGAAAATACTATGGCTACACCTTC
NA,TRBJ1-5,NA,TRBV7-8,CASSRTENSNQPQHF,TGTGCCAGCAGCCGGACAGAGAATAGCAATCAGCCCCAGCATTTT